This T cell receptor beta chain appears in the sequencing data of a study of STAT3 mutations in large granular lymphocyte leukemia. Study-level results: At least one immunodominant TCR beta clonotype appeared in every T-cell large granular lymphocyte leukemia patient.

This clone was detected a few times. Its antigen is undetermined. Assay: immunoSEQ multiplex PCR; the TCRdb copy retains only in-frame clones and omits some. The data show 8,300 or so clones, roughly 89% seen once. The CDR3 extends over 16 amino acids. Germline V lookup: CDR1 SSHAT, CDR2 FNYEAQ (reference sequence). Trimming removed 1 base from V and 7 bases from J, with 17 bases in between. The chain combines TRBV7-7 with TRBJ2-4; no firm D call. The origin of this receptor is a middle-aged man with T-cell large granular lymphocyte leukemia. Some clones in this sample may be carry-over from other donors' samples. Sequences were obtained from peripheral blood mononuclear cells. The CDR3 DNA reads TGTGCCAGCAGCTTAGGCGGCCAGCCTGGACGGAACATTCAGTACTTC. Its translation is CASSLGGQPGRNIQYF. Complete variable domain (other parts from reference TRBV7-7 and TRBJ2-4): GAGVSQSPRYKVTKRGQDVTLRCDPISSHATLYWYQQALGQGPEFLTYFNYEAQPDKSGLPSDRFSAERPEGSISTLTIQRTEQRDSAMYRCASSLGGQPGRNIQYFGAGTRLSVL.